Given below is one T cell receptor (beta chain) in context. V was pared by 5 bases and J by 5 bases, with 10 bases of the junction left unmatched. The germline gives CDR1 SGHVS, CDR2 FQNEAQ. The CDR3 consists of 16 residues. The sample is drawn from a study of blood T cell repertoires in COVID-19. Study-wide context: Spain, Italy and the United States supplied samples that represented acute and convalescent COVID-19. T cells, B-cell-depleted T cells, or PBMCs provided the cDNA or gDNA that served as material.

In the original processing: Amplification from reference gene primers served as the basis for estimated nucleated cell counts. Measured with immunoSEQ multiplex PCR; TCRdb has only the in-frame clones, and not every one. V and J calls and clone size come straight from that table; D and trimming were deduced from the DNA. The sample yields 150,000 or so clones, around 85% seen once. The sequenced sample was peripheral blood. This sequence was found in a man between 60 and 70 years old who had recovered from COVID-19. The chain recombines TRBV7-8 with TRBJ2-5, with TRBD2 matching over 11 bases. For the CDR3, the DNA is TGTGCCAGCAGCCCCCGACTAGCGGGGTTCGGGGAGACCCAGTACTTC. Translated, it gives CASSPRLAGFGETQYF.